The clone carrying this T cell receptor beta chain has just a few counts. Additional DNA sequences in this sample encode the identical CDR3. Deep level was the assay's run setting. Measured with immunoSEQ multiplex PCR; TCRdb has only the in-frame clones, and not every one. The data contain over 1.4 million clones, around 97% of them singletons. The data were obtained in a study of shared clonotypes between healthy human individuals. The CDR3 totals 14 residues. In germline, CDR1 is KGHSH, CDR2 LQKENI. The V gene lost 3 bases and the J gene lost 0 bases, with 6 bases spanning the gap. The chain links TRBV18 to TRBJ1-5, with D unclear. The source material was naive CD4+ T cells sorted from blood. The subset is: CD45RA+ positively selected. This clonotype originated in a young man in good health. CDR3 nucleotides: TGTGCCAGCTCACCCGCAGATAGCAATCAGCCCCAGCATTTT. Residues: CASSPADSNQPQHF.